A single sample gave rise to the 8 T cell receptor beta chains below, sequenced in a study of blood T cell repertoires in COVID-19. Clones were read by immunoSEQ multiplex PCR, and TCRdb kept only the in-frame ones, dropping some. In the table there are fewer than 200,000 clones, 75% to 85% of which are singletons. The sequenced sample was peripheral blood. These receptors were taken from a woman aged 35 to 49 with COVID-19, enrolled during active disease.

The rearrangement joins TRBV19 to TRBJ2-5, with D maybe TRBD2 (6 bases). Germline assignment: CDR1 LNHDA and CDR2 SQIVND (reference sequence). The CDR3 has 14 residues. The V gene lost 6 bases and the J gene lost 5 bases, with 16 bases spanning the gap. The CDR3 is CASRLRGVTETQYF. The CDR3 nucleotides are TGTGCCAGTAGATTGCGCGGGGTGACGGAGACCCAGTACTTC.

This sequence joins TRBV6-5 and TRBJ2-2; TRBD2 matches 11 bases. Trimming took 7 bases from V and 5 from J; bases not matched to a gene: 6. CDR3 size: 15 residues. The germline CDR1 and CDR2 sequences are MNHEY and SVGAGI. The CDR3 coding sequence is TGTGCCAGCATGACTGGGACTAGCGGTACCGGGGAGCTGTTTTTT. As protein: CASMTGTSGTGELFF.

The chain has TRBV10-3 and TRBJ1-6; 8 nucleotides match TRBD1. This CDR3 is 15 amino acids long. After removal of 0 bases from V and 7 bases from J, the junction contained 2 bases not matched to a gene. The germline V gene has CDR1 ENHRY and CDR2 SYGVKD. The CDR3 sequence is CAISESGQANSPLHF. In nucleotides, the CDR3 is TGTGCCATCAGTGAGTCGGGACAGGCCAATTCACCCCTCCACTTT.

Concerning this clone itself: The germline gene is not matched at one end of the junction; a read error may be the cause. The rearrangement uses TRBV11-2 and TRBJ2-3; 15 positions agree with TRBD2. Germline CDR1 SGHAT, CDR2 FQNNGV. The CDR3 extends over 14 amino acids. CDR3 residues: CASSEGLAGGLFAF. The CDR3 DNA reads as TGTGCCAGCAGCGAAGGACTAGCGGGGGGGCTTTTTGCTTTT. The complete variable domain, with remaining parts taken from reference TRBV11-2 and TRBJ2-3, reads EAGVAQSPRYKIIEKRQSVAFWCNPISGHATLYWYQQILGQGPKLLIQFQNNGVVDDSQLPKDRFSAERLKGVDSTLKIQPAKLEDSAVYLCASSEGLAGGLFAFGPGTRLTVL.

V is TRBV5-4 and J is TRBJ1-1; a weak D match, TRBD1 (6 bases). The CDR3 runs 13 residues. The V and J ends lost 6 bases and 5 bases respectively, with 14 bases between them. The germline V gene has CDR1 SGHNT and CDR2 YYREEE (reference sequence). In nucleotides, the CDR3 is TGTGCCAGCACCCGGGGGGGCTTGACTGAAGCTTTCTTT. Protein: CASTRGGLTEAFF.

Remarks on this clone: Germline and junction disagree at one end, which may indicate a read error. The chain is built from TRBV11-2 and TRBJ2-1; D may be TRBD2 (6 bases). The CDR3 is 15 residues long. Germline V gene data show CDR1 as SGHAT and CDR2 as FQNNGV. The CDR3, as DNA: TGTGCCAGCAGCCTAGAAGGCGGGAAATACAATGAGCAGTTCTTC. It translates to CASSLEGGKYNEQFF.

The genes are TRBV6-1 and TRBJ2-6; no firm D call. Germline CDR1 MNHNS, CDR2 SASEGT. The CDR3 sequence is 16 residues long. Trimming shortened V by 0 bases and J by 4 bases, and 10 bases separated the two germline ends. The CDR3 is CASSEAAGAGANVLTF. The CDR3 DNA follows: TGTGCCAGCAGTGAAGCGGCAGGTGCCGGGGCCAACGTCCTGACTTTC.

CDR3: CASSTGTGGGGEKLFF. The CDR3 DNA follows: TGTGCCAGCAGCACCGGGACAGGGGGGGGAGGTGAAAAACTGTTTTTT. The chain couples TRBV13 to TRBJ1-4; TRBD1 agrees at 11 bases. V lost 5 bases, J lost 7 bases, and 9 bases stayed unmatched. Germline V lookup: CDR1 PRHDT, CDR2 FYEKMQ (reference sequence). The CDR3 length is 16 residues.